This TCR beta chain was sequenced during a study of Ad26.COV2.S vaccination and SARS-CoV-2 variants. Study-wide results and limits: Researchers cautioned that TCR breadth and depth analyses may have underestimated total T cell responses. Vaccinees showed greater spike-specific TCR breadth than placebo recipients. Recipients of vaccine and of placebo showed similar breadth of their non-spike TCR repertoires.

The protocol was immunoSEQ multiplex PCR, while the TCRdb copy is restricted to in-frame clones and leaves out a portion. Among under 150,000 clones, roughly 89% were seen once, and the ten largest hold around 5%. The V end was cut by 4 bases, the J end by 7 bases, with 19 bases between. Germline CDR1 is MDHEN and CDR2 is SYDVKM. CDR3 length: 15 residues. Worth noting for this clone: The antigen remains undetermined.

The rearrangement uses TRBV28 and TRBJ1-2; D possibly corresponds to TRBD1 (5 bases). The clonotype was recovered from a human donor who had recovered from COVID-19. The source was peripheral blood, collected after recovery from COVID-19. The DNA for the CDR3 is TGTGCCAGCAGTTCCGCGGGGGGGGGAACTCGTGGCTACACCTTC. Translation: CASSSAGGGTRGYTF.